A selection of T cell receptor beta chains follows, all from one sample in a study of cytomegalovirus exposure and HLA in healthy donors. Assay: immunoSEQ multiplex PCR; the TCRdb copy retains only in-frame clones and omits some. The sample holds 200,000 to 300,000 clones, 82% seen once. The source material was PBMCs. The receptors were sampled from a woman aged 40 to 50 in good health and CMV-seropositive. The CDR3 runs from the conserved cysteine through the conserved F or W.

>15|TRBV7-9
CSSSLTGASNQPQHF
>14|TRBV30
CAWSVGGLGQPQHF
>18|TRBV2
CASSVETASLSGANVLTF
>15|TRBV4-2
CASSRGLAGPDTQYF
>16|TRBV9
CASSLRDSSYNSPLHF
>15|TRBV6-6
CASRRSGRGSDEQFF
>15|TRBV5-5
CASSLDDFPFNEQFF
>15|TRBV7-9
CASSLGGGPNQPQHF
>13|TRBV6-6
CASSYSANTEAFF
>15|TRBV5-6
CASSSPIGEPYEQYF
>14|TRBV11-1
CASSFSGGYNEQFF
>15|TRBV4-3
CASSQLAGGTDTQYF
>17|TRBV6-1
CASSDRAGPRGNQPQHF
>14|TRBV27
CASRGQGYLYGYTF